The entry that follows covers one TCR beta chain sequence. Its antigen is undetermined. Viral peptide pools were used in the ViraFEST assay to expand antigen-specific CD4+ T cells, and sequencing came afterward. Culture lasted approximately 10 days before CD4+ T cell isolation. Two-dose vaccination with either BNT162b2 or mRNA-1273 was given to the participants. Every well got a few million PBMC, which were grown with about 10 IU/ml IL-2 and about 10 ug/ml peptides. Produced via immunoSEQ multiplex PCR; TCRdb's table is partial and in-frame only. This table holds about 59,000 clones, 60% to 80% found once. After removal of 6 bases from V and 0 bases from J, the junction contained 1 base not matched to a gene. The V gene's germline CDR1 is MNHEY and CDR2 SVGAGI. This CDR3 has 15 amino acids. The data were obtained in a study of vaccination effects on CD4 cells after COVID-19. Study-wide results and caveats: Only a few convalescent patients and no early post-infection timepoints featured in the study.

This sample comprised CD4+ T cells from PBMCs cultured with HCoV-OC43 spike peptides, obtained after COVID-19 vaccination. As for subset: HCoV-OC43 spike overlapping peptide pool stimulation. The chain has TRBV6-5 and TRBJ2-2, with 10 bases fitting TRBD1. The sequence was collected from a human donor who received a COVID-19 vaccine. The CDR3 is CASRGTGANTGELFF. The CDR3, as DNA: TGTGCCAGCAGGGGGACAGGGGCGAACACCGGGGAGCTGTTTTTT.